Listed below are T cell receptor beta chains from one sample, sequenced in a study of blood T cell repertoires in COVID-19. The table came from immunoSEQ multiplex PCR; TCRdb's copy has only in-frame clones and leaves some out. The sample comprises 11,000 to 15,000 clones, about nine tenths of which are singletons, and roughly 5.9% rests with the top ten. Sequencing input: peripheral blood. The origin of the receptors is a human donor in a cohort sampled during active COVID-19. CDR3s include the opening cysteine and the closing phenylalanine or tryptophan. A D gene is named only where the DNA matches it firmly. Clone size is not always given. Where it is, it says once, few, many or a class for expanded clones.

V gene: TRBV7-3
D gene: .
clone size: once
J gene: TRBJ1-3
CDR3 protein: CASSLIRGSGNTIYF
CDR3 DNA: TGTGCCAGCAGCTTAATTCGGGGCTCTGGAAACACCATATATTTT

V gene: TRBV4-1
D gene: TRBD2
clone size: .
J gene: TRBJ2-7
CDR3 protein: CASSQGLAGIYEQYF
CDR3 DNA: TGCGCCAGCAGCCAAGGCCTAGCGGGAATTTACGAGCAGTACTTC

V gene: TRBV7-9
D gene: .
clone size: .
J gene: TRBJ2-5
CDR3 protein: CASSLARLLQETQYF
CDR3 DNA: TGTGCCAGCAGCTTAGCGCGCCTCTTACAAGAGACCCAGTACTTC

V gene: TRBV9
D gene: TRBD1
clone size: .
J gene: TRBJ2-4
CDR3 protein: CASSVNPLTDRVGTNIQYF
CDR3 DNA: TGTGCCAGCAGCGTAAATCCCCTTACCGACAGGGTGGGGACGAACATTCAGTACTTC

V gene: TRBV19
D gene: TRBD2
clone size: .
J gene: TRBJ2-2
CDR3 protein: CASSLSPSGRAPGELFF
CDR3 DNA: TGTGCCAGTAGTCTCAGTCCTAGCGGGAGGGCACCCGGGGAGCTGTTTTTT

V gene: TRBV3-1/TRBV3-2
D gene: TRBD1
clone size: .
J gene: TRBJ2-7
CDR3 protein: CASSQTPGGGYEQYF
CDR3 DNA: TGTGCCAGCAGCCAGACACCAGGGGGCGGGTACGAGCAGTACTTC

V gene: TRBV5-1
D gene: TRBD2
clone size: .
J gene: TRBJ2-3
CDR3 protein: CASSLGLAVGYTDTQYF
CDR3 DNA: TGCGCCAGCAGCTTGGGACTAGCGGTGGGGTACACAGATACGCAGTATTTT

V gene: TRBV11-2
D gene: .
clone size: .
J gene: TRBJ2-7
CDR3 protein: CASSLIIDSLEQYF
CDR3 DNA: TGTGCCAGCAGCTTAATAATAGACTCTCTCGAGCAGTACTTC

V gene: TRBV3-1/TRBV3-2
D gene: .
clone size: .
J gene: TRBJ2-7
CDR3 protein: CASSQPISGGYEQYF
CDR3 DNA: TGTGCCAGCAGCCAACCCATCTCAGGAGGTTACGAGCAGTACTTC

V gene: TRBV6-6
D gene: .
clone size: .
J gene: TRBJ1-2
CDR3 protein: CASLAQIYGGSYTF
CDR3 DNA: TGTGCCAGCCTTGCTCAGATCTATGGCGGGAGCTACACCTTC

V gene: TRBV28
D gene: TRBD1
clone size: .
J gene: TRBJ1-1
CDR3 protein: CASSFGDRGSTEAFF
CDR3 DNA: TGTGCCAGCAGTTTCGGGGACAGGGGAAGCACTGAAGCTTTCTTT

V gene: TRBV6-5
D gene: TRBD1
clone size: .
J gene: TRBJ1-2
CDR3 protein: CASKGRGLDDYGYTF
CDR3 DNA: TGTGCCAGCAAAGGCAGGGGGCTGGATGACTATGGCTACACCTTC

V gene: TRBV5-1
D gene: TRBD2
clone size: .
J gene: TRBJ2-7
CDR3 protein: CASSPGTSGAHEQYF
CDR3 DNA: TGCGCCAGCAGCCCGGGGACTAGCGGGGCCCACGAGCAGTACTTC

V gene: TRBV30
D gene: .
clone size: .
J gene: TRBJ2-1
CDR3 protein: CAWSVPWHGSYNEQFF
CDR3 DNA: TGTGCCTGGAGTGTACCCTGGCATGGCTCCTACAATGAGCAGTTCTTC

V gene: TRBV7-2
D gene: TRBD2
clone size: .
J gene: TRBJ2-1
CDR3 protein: CASSGTSGPYNEQFF
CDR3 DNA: TGTGCCAGCAGCGGGACTAGCGGACCCTACAATGAGCAGTTCTTC

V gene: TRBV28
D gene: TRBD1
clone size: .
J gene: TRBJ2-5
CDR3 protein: CASSFDRGTQYF
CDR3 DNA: TGTGCCAGCAGTTTTGACAGGGGGACCCAGTACTTC

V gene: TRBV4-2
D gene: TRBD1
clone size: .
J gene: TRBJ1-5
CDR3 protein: CASSQDPGDSTGQPQHF
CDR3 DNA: TGTGCCAGCAGCCAAGATCCCGGGGACAGCACCGGCCAGCCCCAGCATTTT

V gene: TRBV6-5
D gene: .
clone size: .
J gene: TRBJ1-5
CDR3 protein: CASRLGNQPQHF
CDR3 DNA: TGTGCCAGCAGACTAGGCAATCAGCCCCAGCATTTT

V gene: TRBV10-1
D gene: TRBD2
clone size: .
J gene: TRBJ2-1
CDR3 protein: CASSGGLVFNEQFF
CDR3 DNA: TGCGCCAGCAGTGGGGGACTAGTCTTCAATGAGCAGTTCTTC

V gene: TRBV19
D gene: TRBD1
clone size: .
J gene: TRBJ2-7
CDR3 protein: CASTPTGGVTYEQYF
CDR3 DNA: TGTGCCAGTACCCCGACAGGGGGCGTTACCTACGAGCAGTACTTC